This T cell receptor beta chain was documented in a study of CD8 T cells in ankylosing spondylitis. Making use of molecular barcodes, quantitative 5'-RACE generated TCR beta libraries. In TCRdb, the 5' RACE reads were re-called with MiXCR into one record per CDR3 protein. The sample lists some 840,000 distinct CDR3 sequences; 10% to 15% were seen once. Points on this clonotype: What it binds is unknown.

Trimming removed 3 bases from V and 5 bases from J; junction bases left unmatched: 10. Germline V gene lookup returns CDR1 DFQATT and CDR2 SNEGSKA (reference sequence). CDR3 length: 14 residues. General study results and limits: Eight highly homologous variants formed a TCR beta motif that appeared characteristic of ankylosing spondylitis blood. Disease-associated clones were CD8+ and fairly uncommon in peripheral blood. In the blood and synovial fluid of reactive arthritis, some motif variants had been previously reported.

The chain employs TRBV20-1 and TRBJ2-7; 7 bases agree with TRBD1. Input material: blood, either unsorted or a sorted T cell fraction (not recorded which). The sequence was collected from a male donor with ankylosing spondylitis. The CDR3 nucleotides are TGCAGTGCTAGGGTTATGACAGGGCTAAACGAGCAGTACTTC. Its translation: CSARVMTGLNEQYF.